A selection of T cell receptor beta chains follows, all from one sample in a study of cytomegalovirus exposure and HLA in healthy donors. The table came from immunoSEQ multiplex PCR; TCRdb's copy has only in-frame clones and leaves some out. Counted here are about 200,000 clones, 77% occurring once; the ten biggest clones make up 2.1%. Sequencing was done on a sample of PBMCs. The source is a woman younger than 45 in good health and CMV-seropositive. Both conserved end residues are part of each CDR3. D genes are given only for firm matches. Where a row states a size, it is once, few, many or the class of an expanded clone; other rows omit it.

CDR3 protein,CDR3 DNA,V gene,clone size,J gene,D gene
CASSLDLAGALYNEQFF,TGCGCCAGCAGCTTGGATCTAGCGGGGGCGCTTTACAATGAGCAGTTCTTC,TRBV5-1,.,TRBJ2-1,TRBD2
CASSPVWTGEAYEQYF,TGTGCCAGCTCACCGGTTTGGACAGGGGAAGCCTACGAGCAGTACTTC,TRBV18,.,TRBJ2-7,TRBD1
CASSRGIEETQYF,TGTGCCAGTTCCCGCGGGATAGAAGAGACCCAGTACTTC,TRBV7-3,.,TRBJ2-5,.
CASSQSCGPLDGYTF,TGCGCCAGCAGTCAATCTTGCGGGCCCCTGGATGGCTACACCTTC,TRBV23-1,.,TRBJ1-2,.
CASSQDPITAYYQETQYF,TGCGCCAGCAGCCAAGATCCTATTACAGCTTACTACCAAGAGACCCAGTACTTC,TRBV4-3,.,TRBJ2-5,.
CSVERAGGVTGELFF,TGCAGCGTTGAAAGGGCGGGAGGAGTCACCGGGGAGCTGTTTTTT,TRBV29-1,.,TRBJ2-2,TRBD2
CASSRAGSENIQYF,TGTGCCAGCAGTCGCGCGGGGTCTGAGAACATTCAGTACTTC,TRBV6-1,.,TRBJ2-4,.
CASSRGGASYNEQFF,TGTGCCAGCAGCAGGGGAGGGGCTTCCTACAATGAGCAGTTCTTC,TRBV11-3,.,TRBJ2-1,TRBD2
CASSLRKGAGEQYF,TGTGCCAGCAGCTTAAGAAAGGGAGCGGGCGAGCAGTACTTC,TRBV7-9,.,TRBJ2-7,.
CASSLYVGGPGNEQYF,TGCGCCAGCAGCTTGTACGTGGGAGGGCCGGGGAACGAGCAGTACTTC,TRBV5-1,.,TRBJ2-7,TRBD2
CASSLDRAYGYTF,TGTGCCAGCAGCTTGGACAGGGCCTATGGCTACACCTTC,TRBV7-2,.,TRBJ1-2,TRBD1
CASRLTGNQETQYF,TGTGCCAGCAGGCTGACAGGGAACCAAGAGACCCAGTACTTC,TRBV7-9,.,TRBJ2-5,TRBD1
CASRDGTPILETQYF,TGCGCCAGCAGGGACGGGACTCCGATCTTGGAGACCCAGTACTTC,TRBV5-1,.,TRBJ2-5,.
CASSLRTGGTDTQYF,TGTGCCAGTAGCCTAAGGACAGGGGGCACAGATACGCAGTATTTT,TRBV19,.,TRBJ2-3,TRBD1
CASSTGTGGDTQYF,TGTGCCAGTAGTACCGGGACAGGGGGAGATACGCAGTATTTT,TRBV19,.,TRBJ2-3,TRBD1
CASSPTGAGYYINEQFF,TGTGCCAGCTCACCGACAGGGGCCGGTTATTATATCAATGAGCAGTTCTTC,TRBV18,few,TRBJ2-1,TRBD1
CASSYSGRLNEQFF,TGTGCCAGCAGCTATAGCGGGAGGTTGAATGAGCAGTTCTTC,TRBV13,.,TRBJ2-1,TRBD2